This T cell receptor beta chain stems from a study of CD8+CD57+ T cells in acquired aplastic anemia. Study summary: Sorted CD4+ and CD8+ cells yielded DNA averaging around 3 ug.

J gave up 0 bases and V 5 bases, and 15 bases lay outside the gene matches. This CDR3 spans 20 amino acids. CDR1 is DFQATT and CDR2 is SNEGSKA in the germline V gene (reference sequence). For CDR3 and TCR beta VDJ profiling, genomic DNA was the template used. TCRdb passed the reads through MiXCR, listing each CDR3 protein once. The sample records over 200,000 distinct CDR3 sequences, over 60% being singletons. This clonotype was picked up many times. Source material: sorted CD4+, CD8+, or CD8+CD57+ T cells (not recorded which) from PBMCs. The chain couples TRBV20-1 to TRBJ2-1, with 14 bases that match TRBD2. The TCR was taken from a human donor in good health. The CDR3 DNA reads as TGCAGTGCTCGAGGACGGACTAGCGGGGGGCCAGCGATCTCCTACAATGAGCAGTTCTTC. Its protein product is CSARGRTSGGPAISYNEQFF.